The source of this T cell receptor (beta chain) is a study of T cell repertoires in cytomegalovirus infection. TCRdb reprocessed the reads via MiXCR and lists one record per CDR3 protein. The profile shows 70,000 or so distinct CDR3 sequences, about 27% of them singletons. Germline values: CDR1 MNHEY, CDR2 SMNVEV (reference sequence). V gave up 5 bases and J gave up 2 bases, with 3 bases separating them. The CDR3 runs 12 residues. Concerning this clonotype itself: Its antigen is still unknown.

This chain links TRBV27 with TRBJ2-2; no firm D call. Sequencing used CD8+ T cells from cultured PBMCs, obtained from culture after CMV antigen stimulation. The receptor was derived from a human donor in good health (CMV status not recorded). Some clones in this sample may be carry-over from other donors' samples. This CDR3 reads CASSQNTGELFF. Written as DNA, the CDR3 is TGTGCCAGCAGTCAAAACACCGGGGAGCTGTTTTTT.